Sequencing of this T cell receptor (beta chain) was carried out in a study of T cell clones after liver transplantation. Study in general: A pre-transplant mixed lymphocyte reaction with TCRbeta sequencing defined graft-donor-reactive clones followed in post-transplant blood.

CDR1 is SGHDT, CDR2 YYEEEE, per germline. Trimming shortened V by 2 bases and J by 7 bases, and 9 bases separated the two germline ends. The CDR3 is 12 amino acids. Here immunoSEQ multiplex PCR was the method, and the copy in TCRdb shows in-frame clones only, minus some. The sample lists about 53,000 clones, approximately 84% occurring once. The receptor comes from a human donor who received a liver transplant. The chain employs TRBV5-6 and TRBJ1-1; D ambiguous. Source: CD4+ T cells from blood, taken before liver transplant. As DNA, the CDR3 is TGTGCCAGCAGCTTCGAGGGCGTTGAAGCTTTCTTT. Amino acids: CASSFEGVEAFF.